These 19 T cell receptor beta chains originate from one sample sequenced in a study of T cells expressing NK-cell markers. TCRdb re-called the 5' RACE reads, yielding one record per CDR3 amino acid sequence without DNA. The table gives 550,000 or so distinct CDR3 sequences; the top ten clones make up 3.5% to 4.5% of it. Sequences were obtained from blood T cells: a sorted CD56 or NKG2C T cell subset, CD4+ or CD8+ T cells, or bulk PBMC T cells (not recorded which). These receptors all stem from a man younger than 35 in good health.

The rearrangement joins TRBV24-1 to TRBJ2-3; the TCRdb call, TRBD1, lacks DNA for checking. Germline lookup yields CDR1 KGHDR and CDR2 SFDVKD. There are 18 residues in the CDR3. The CDR3 region is CATSDWAAEGVWTDTQYF.

The chain joins TRBV30 to TRBJ2-1; TCRdb picks TRBD2, but there is no DNA to check that call. Germline assignment: CDR1 GTSNPN and CDR2 SVGIG (reference sequence). This CDR3 is 13 amino acids long. CDR3 sequence reads: CAWRASEDNEQFF.

The chain combines TRBV5-1 with TRBJ2-3; TCRdb gives TRBD1 as the D gene, but with no DNA this cannot be confirmed. The CDR3 is made up of 15 amino acids. The germline gives CDR1 SGHRS, CDR2 YFSETQ. The CDR3 protein is CASSPTGDFTDTQYF. Full variable domain (outside the CDR3, taken from reference TRBV5-1 and TRBJ2-3): KAGVTQTPRYLIKTRGQQVTLSCSPISGHRSVSWYQQTPGQGLQFLFEYFSETQRNKGNFPGRFSGRQFSNSRSEMNVSTLELGDSALYLCASSPTGDFTDTQYFGPGTRLTVL.

V usage is TRBV6-5 and J usage is TRBJ2-3. CDR3 length: 14 residues. Germline values: CDR1 MNHEY, CDR2 SVGAGI. The chain's CDR3 is CASSYIDEIYTQYF.

The CDR3: CASSQGLGGGYTF. This rearrangement joins TRBV11-2 to TRBJ1-2; TCRdb's assignment of TRBD1 cannot be checked, as there is no DNA. Per the germline V gene, CDR1 is SGHAT and CDR2 is FQNNGV. The CDR3 loop spans 13 amino acids.

The gene calls are TRBV20-1 and TRBJ2-3; TCRdb's D gene call, TRBD2, goes unchecked for lack of DNA. The germline V gene has CDR1 DFQATT and CDR2 SNEGSKA (reference sequence). This CDR3 spans 17 amino acids. The CDR3 loop reads CSASSPTSVIRTDTQYF.

V and J are TRBV12-3 or TRBV12-4 and TRBJ2-3; the TRBD1 assignment by TCRdb is unverifiable without DNA. The CDR3 is 15 amino acids. The chain's CDR3 is CASSFRRGRADTQYF.

The genes are TRBV27 and TRBJ2-7. This CDR3 has 14 residues. Germline assignment: CDR1 MNHEY and CDR2 SMNVEV (reference sequence). This chain's CDR3 is CASSLSVPAYEQYF.

The chain recombines TRBV29-1 with TRBJ1-1. This CDR3 region has 11 residues. Germline V gene sequence: CDR1 SQVTM, CDR2 ANQGSEA. The CDR3 sequence: CSVVSGGGAFF.

This chain connects TRBV29-1 to TRBJ2-2; TCRdb picks TRBD1, but there is no DNA to check that call. This CDR3 region has 18 residues. Germline CDR1 and CDR2: SQVTM and ANQGSEA. The CDR3 reads CSVEDNRDSLGNTGELFF.

The chain links TRBV7-9 to TRBJ2-1; TCRdb returns TRBD2, unconfirmable since there is no DNA. The CDR3 length is 17 residues. The V gene's germline CDR1 is SEHNR and CDR2 FQNEAQ (reference sequence). The CDR3 spells CASSRQTSGGSYNEQFF.

This chain links TRBV12-3 or TRBV12-4 with TRBJ1-2; TCRdb returns TRBD1, unconfirmable since there is no DNA. This CDR3 is built from 14 residues. CDR3 loop: CASSLGQGYYGYTF.

V is TRBV19 and J is TRBJ2-3; lacking DNA, the TRBD2 call made by TCRdb goes unchecked. The CDR3 is 16 residues long. The germline gives CDR1 LNHDA, CDR2 SQIVND (reference sequence). This CDR3 is CASSAPSVKGTDTQYF.

The genes are TRBV10-3 and TRBJ1-4. CDR1 and CDR2 from the germline V gene are ENHRY and SYGVKD. CDR3 length: 11 residues. The CDR3 spells CAIRDREKLFF.

V is TRBV5-5 and J is TRBJ1-1. The CDR3 is 15 residues long. Germline V gene sequence: CDR1 SGHKS, CDR2 YYEKEE (reference sequence). The CDR3 sequence: CASSQRGGLNTEAFF.

This chain links TRBV20-1 with TRBJ2-1; TCRdb's D gene call, TRBD2, goes unchecked for lack of DNA. The CDR3 is 17 amino acids. Germline loops: CDR1 DFQATT, CDR2 SNEGSKA (reference sequence). CDR3 loop: CSARTRSGSPTYNEQFF.

This chain uses TRBV7-8 with TRBJ2-3; no DNA is available, so the TRBD1 call from TCRdb remains unchecked. Per the germline V gene, CDR1 is SGHVS and CDR2 is FQNEAQ. The CDR3 totals 17 residues. CDR3 sequence: CASSLPSWTAYTDTQYF.

The chain joins TRBV20-1 to TRBJ2-7. This CDR3 is 12 amino acids long. From germline, CDR1 is DFQATT and CDR2 SNEGSKA (reference sequence). CDR3 sequence reads: CSARGTEYEQYF.

The chain couples TRBV27 to TRBJ2-5; TCRdb's assignment of TRBD2 cannot be checked, as there is no DNA. CDR1 and CDR2 from the germline V gene are MNHEY and SMNVEV (reference sequence). This CDR3 region has 14 residues. This chain's CDR3 is CASSPPGLQETQYF.